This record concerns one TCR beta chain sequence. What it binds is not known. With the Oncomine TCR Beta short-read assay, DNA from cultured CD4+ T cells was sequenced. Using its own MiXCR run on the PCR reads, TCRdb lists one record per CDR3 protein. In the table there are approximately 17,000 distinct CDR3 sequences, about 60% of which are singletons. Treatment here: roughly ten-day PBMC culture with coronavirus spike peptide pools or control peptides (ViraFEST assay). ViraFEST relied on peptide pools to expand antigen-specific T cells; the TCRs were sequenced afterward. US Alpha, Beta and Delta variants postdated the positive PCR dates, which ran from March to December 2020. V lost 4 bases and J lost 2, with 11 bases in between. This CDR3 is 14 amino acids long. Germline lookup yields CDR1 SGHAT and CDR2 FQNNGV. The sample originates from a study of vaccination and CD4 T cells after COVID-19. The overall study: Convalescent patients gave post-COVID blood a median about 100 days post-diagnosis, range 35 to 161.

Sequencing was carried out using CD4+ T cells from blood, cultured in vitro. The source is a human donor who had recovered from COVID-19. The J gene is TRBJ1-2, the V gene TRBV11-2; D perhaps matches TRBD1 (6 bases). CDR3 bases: TGTGCCAGCAGCTCGCTACAGGGAAACTATGGCTACACCTTC. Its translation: CASSSLQGNYGYTF.